The 11 T cell receptor beta chains below all came from one sample that was sequenced in a study of T cells in Graves' hyperthyroidism and ophthalmopathy (dated by TCRdb to about 2019). Libraries came from multiplex PCR. The instrument given in TCRdb is Illumina HiSeq 2000. Amplification of TCR beta CDR3 regions was carried out from RNA transcripts. For the first round of RT-PCR on the TCR CDR3, the HTBI primer set was used together with the Qiagen OneStep RT-PCR kit. TCRdb's own reprocessing of the public reads used fastp at Q25 and MiXCR and kept productive beta chains. Each entry merges the rows of one CDR3 protein and shows their most common DNA and genes. Recorded for this sample are about 360,000 distinct CDR3 sequences; less than 15% of them occurred a single time. The biggest ten clones account for around 9.2% of the sample. The source material was blood. These receptors all stem from a young woman with Graves' hyperthyroidism.

This clonotype came up a few times. The chain couples TRBV18 to TRBJ2-7, with a possible D match to TRBD2 (7 bases). CDR1 is KGHSH and CDR2 is LQKENI in the germline V gene. The CDR3 is 14 amino acids. The germline V and J ends were trimmed by 9 bases and 2 bases, with 17 bases remaining between them. CDR3 in amino acids: CASLGGDSPYEQYF. In DNA form, the CDR3 reads TGTGCCAGTTTAGGGGGGGATTCGCCCTACGAGCAGTACTTC.

Many counts were recorded for this clonotype. This chain links TRBV6-1 with TRBJ2-3; no clear D. The CDR3 spans 12 residues. Germline V gene sequence: CDR1 MNHNS, CDR2 SASEGT. Deletions cut 4 bases from V and 2 bases from J, with 4 bases between. The chain's CDR3 is CASSGDTDTQYF. The CDR3 DNA sequence: TGTGCCAGCAGTGGGGACACAGATACGCAGTATTTT.

There are many counts of this clonotype. The rearrangement joins TRBV2 to TRBJ1-1, with D maybe TRBD1 (5 bases). Germline CDR1 reads SNHLY; CDR2 reads FYNNEI. Trimming shortened V by 6 bases and J by 3 bases, and 17 bases separated the two germline ends. CDR3 length: 15 residues. CDR3 sequence (DNA): TGTGCCAGCAGCGACAATGCAGGGACGCACACTGAAGCTTTCTTT. Translated, it gives CASSDNAGTHTEAFF.

The chain recombines TRBV2 with TRBJ1-1; TRBD1 agrees at 8 bases. CDR3 size: 15 residues. V shed 7 bases and J 0 bases; nucleotides not matched to a gene: 7. Germline loops: CDR1 SNHLY, CDR2 FYNNEI. The CDR3 nucleotides are TGTGCCAGCACGGCCGAGGGACAGGTGAACACTGAAGCTTTCTTT. Amino acids: CASTAEGQVNTEAFF. Combining the CDR3 with reference TRBV2 and TRBJ1-1 gives the whole variable domain EPEVTQTPSHQVTQMGQEVILRCVPISNHLYFYWYRQILGQKVEFLVSFYNNEISEKSEIFDDQFSVERPDGSNFTLKIRSTKLEDSAMYFCASTAEGQVNTEAFFGQGTRLTVV.

Worth noting for this clonotype: A much larger clone sits a single nucleotide away, making a read error possible. The rearrangement links TRBV12-3 or TRBV12-4 to TRBJ1-6; 7 nucleotides align to TRBD1. The CDR3 has 16 residues. Germline trimming cut 5 bases from V and 9 bases from J; bases unmatched to any gene: 13. The CDR3 region is CASSAEQGVWASPLHF. DNA for the CDR3: TGTGCCAGCAGTGCCGAGCAGGGGGTATGGGCTTCACCCCTCCACTTT.

The chain is built from TRBV7-2 and TRBJ2-5; D perhaps matches TRBD2 (6 bases). The V gene lost 5 bases and the J gene lost 6 bases, with 13 bases spanning the gap. This CDR3 contains 13 residues. From germline, CDR1 is SGHTA and CDR2 FQGNSA. The CDR3 is CASSPGTSKTQYF. CDR3 in DNA: TGTGCCAGCAGCCCAGGGACTTCGAAGACCCAGTACTTC.

The table lists this clonotype with many counts. The rearrangement joins TRBV24-1 to TRBJ2-1; perhaps D is TRBD1 or TRBD2 (5 bases each). V was clipped by 4 bases and J by 8 bases, with 26 bases between them. The CDR3 has 18 amino acids. Germline V gene data show CDR1 as KGHDR and CDR2 as SFDVKD. The DNA for the CDR3 is TGTGCCACCAGTGACCCGATTTACTCAGGGACGCTGAGGGATGAGCAGTTCTTC. The encoded protein is CATSDPIYSGTLRDEQFF.

This clonotype was observed many times. The chain has TRBV30 and TRBJ1-2; TRBD1 is a possible D gene (5 bases). The V gene's germline CDR1 is GTSNPN and CDR2 SVGIG (reference sequence). Trimming stripped 3 bases from V and 4 bases from J, with 15 bases between. The CDR3 totals 14 residues. The CDR3 DNA reads TGTGCCTGGAGGGTAAGAGGGGACGGCTATGGCTACACCTTC. Its protein product is CAWRVRGDGYGYTF.

V and J are TRBV7-9 and TRBJ2-7, with 8 bases aligning to TRBD1. The trim removed 5 bases at V and 2 bases at J, leaving 8 bases unmatched. The length of the CDR3 is 15 residues. Germline values: CDR1 SEHNR, CDR2 FQNEAQ (reference sequence). CDR3 region: CASSPWTGRTYEQYF. In nucleotides, the CDR3 is TGTGCCAGCAGCCCTTGGACAGGGAGGACCTACGAGCAGTACTTC.

This clonotype was seen at least ten times. The gene calls are TRBV6-1 and TRBJ2-7; the match to TRBD2 covers 11 bases. CDR3 length: 16 amino acids. V shed 10 bases and J 1 base; nucleotides not matched to a gene: 12. Per the germline V gene, CDR1 is MNHNS and CDR2 is SASEGT. The CDR3, as DNA: TGTGCCACCAAAGGGCTAGCGGGGGGCCTATCCTACGAGCAGTACTTC. This translates into CATKGLAGGLSYEQYF.

This clonotype has just a few counts. The chain carries TRBV9 and TRBJ1-5; D unclear. CDR1 is SGDLS and CDR2 is YYNGEE in the germline V gene. V lost 3 bases to trimming and J lost 4 bases, with 8 bases between them. There are 13 residues in the CDR3. Here the CDR3 reads CASSAGTNQPQHF. CDR3 nucleotides: TGTGCCAGCAGCGCCGGTACGAATCAGCCCCAGCATTTT.